This TCR beta chain was obtained from a study of T cell responses to AZD1222 COVID-19 vaccine. Generated by immunoSEQ multiplex PCR, the TCRdb table keeps only in-frame clones and is missing some. The sample consists of approximately 76,000 clones, just over 90% of them appearing once. CDR1 is SGHVS and CDR2 is FNYEAQ in the germline V gene. The CDR3 covers 15 residues. With V trimmed by 1 base and J by 1 base, 4 bases remained unmatched. This chain links TRBV7-6 with TRBJ2-7; 7 bases align to TRBD2. Material: peripheral blood, obtained on day 0 of MenACWY control vaccination. The receptor's source is an adult in good health. In nucleotides, the CDR3 is TGTGCCAGCAGCTTAGAAACGGGGGGATCCTACGAGCAGTACTTC. Residues: CASSLETGGSYEQYF.